The rows below give T cell receptor beta chains drawn from one sample of a study of identical twins. Using its own MiXCR run on the 5' RACE reads, TCRdb lists one record per CDR3 protein. The sample consists of approximately 140,000 distinct CDR3 sequences, under 4.5% of them appearing once. Sequenced sample: memory T cells sorted from blood. Every receptor here comes from a man aged 18-30 years in good health. The CDR3 runs from the conserved cysteine through the conserved F or W. The D gene is left open where the match is weak.

v_call	d_call	cdr3_length	j_call	cdr3_aa
TRBV2	-	15	TRBJ1-1	CASSKEVRLSGEAFF
TRBV7-9	-	12	TRBJ2-1	CASSTGLAKQFF
TRBV7-2	TRBD2	16	TRBJ2-3	CASSQAGSGRTDTQYF
TRBV20-1	-	15	TRBJ2-1	CSARDRRTGGDEQFF
TRBV13	-	12	TRBJ2-3	CASSLGIDTQYF
TRBV7-9	TRBD1	14	TRBJ1-4	CASSSDRAPKKLFF
TRBV20-1	-	14	TRBJ2-7	CSARVSSDFGEQYF
TRBV29-1	-	13	TRBJ2-3	CSDIPGSTDTQYF
TRBV5-1	-	14	TRBJ2-1	CASSLAEVYNEQFF
TRBV11-2	-	15	TRBJ2-7	CASSLRDQTSYEQYF
TRBV3-1	-	14	TRBJ1-1	CASSRRRGDTEAFF
TRBV5-6	-	18	TRBJ2-1	CASSLRATRRVRYNEQFF
TRBV7-9	-	15	TRBJ2-5	CASSLGAGPSETQYF
TRBV3-1	TRBD2	15	TRBJ2-2	CASSPGRTNTGELFF
TRBV11-2	-	13	TRBJ1-1	CASSERRNTEAFF
TRBV14	TRBD1	14	TRBJ1-2	CASSRELGQHGYTF
TRBV2	-	10	TRBJ2-5	CARQEETQYF
TRBV6-4	TRBD2	14	TRBJ2-1	CASSDSTSGSEQFF
TRBV5-5	-	13	TRBJ2-5	CASSKLGGETQYF
TRBV5-1	TRBD2	20	TRBJ2-1	CASSHLRASGIVSSYNEQFF
TRBV7-9	-	16	TRBJ2-5	CASSFDQRRPSETQYF
TRBV30	-	12	TRBJ1-1	CAWSVRGTEAFF
TRBV6-1	-	15	TRBJ1-2	CASSPPGPLDYGYTF
TRBV5-1	-	13	TRBJ1-6	CASSLEGNSPLHF
TRBV7-8	-	16	TRBJ1-3	CASSLRGQSSGNTIYF
TRBV11-2	TRBD2	16	TRBJ2-1	CASSSPLAGVVNEQFF
TRBV24-1	-	12	TRBJ2-3	CATSGGSYTQYF
TRBV7-2	TRBD2	18	TRBJ2-1	CASSLARRGGRAGNEQFF
TRBV7-9	-	12	TRBJ1-2	CASSLEGYGYTF
TRBV15	-	15	TRBJ1-3	CATSRDIGSGNTIYF
TRBV29-1	-	14	TRBJ1-6	CSVGVSSYNSPLHF
TRBV12-3/TRBV12-4	-	18	TRBJ2-2	CASSLSQGTYSNTGELFF
TRBV29-1	TRBD1	16	TRBJ2-3	CSVDPSDRDSTDTQYF
TRBV27	TRBD2	17	TRBJ2-7	CASARRGGTSGAYEQYF
TRBV5-1	TRBD1	15	TRBJ2-7	CASSVYRGNSYEQYF
TRBV30	TRBD1	14	TRBJ1-2	CAWILRGGNYGYTF
TRBV6-1	TRBD2	14	TRBJ2-5	CASRPGLAVQTQYF
TRBV12-3/TRBV12-4	-	12	TRBJ2-7	CASSKGEVEQYF
TRBV6-5	-	15	TRBJ1-1	CASSWFSSGNTEAFF
TRBV29-1	-	13	TRBJ1-2	CSVEEVEYSGYTF
TRBV7-8	-	17	TRBJ2-2	CASSLAYGGLNTGELFF
TRBV5-7	-	14	TRBJ2-1	CASSWQGASEAQFF
TRBV27	TRBD2	16	TRBJ2-1	CASSSPIAGHHNEQFF
TRBV25-1	-	15	TRBJ2-1	CASSESRVAYNEQFF
TRBV13	-	13	TRBJ1-4	CASRLRYNEKLFF
TRBV20-1	-	10	TRBJ2-2	CSASTGELFF
TRBV30	-	14	TRBJ1-5	CAWKAENSNQPQHF
TRBV18	-	16	TRBJ2-3	CASSPLVTGSTDTQYF
TRBV7-3	TRBD2	17	TRBJ2-1	CASSKSTGLAGDDLQFF
TRBV7-9	TRBD2	16	TRBJ2-5	CASSAIAGGPSETQYF
TRBV9	TRBD2	15	TRBJ2-1	CASSASGSSYNEQFF
TRBV11-3	-	12	TRBJ2-2	CASRKGSGELFF